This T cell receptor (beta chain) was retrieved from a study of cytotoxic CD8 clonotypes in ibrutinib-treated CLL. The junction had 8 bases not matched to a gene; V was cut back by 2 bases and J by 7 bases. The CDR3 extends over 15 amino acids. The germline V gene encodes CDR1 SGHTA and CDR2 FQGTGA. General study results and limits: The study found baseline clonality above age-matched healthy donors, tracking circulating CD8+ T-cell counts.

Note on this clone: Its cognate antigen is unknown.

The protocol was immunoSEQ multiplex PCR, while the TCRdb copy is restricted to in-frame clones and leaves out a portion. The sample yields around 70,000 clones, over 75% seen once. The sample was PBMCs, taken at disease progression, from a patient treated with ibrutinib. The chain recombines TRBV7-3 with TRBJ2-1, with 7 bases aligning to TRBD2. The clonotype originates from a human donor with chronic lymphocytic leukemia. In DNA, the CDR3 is TGTGCCAGCAGCTTATTCCTAGCGGCACCTAATGAGCAGTTCTTC. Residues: CASSLFLAAPNEQFF.